This T cell receptor beta chain was recorded in a study of T cell repertoires in cytomegalovirus infection. Overall study context: CMV infection and matching HLA type were both indicated by public TCR beta signatures.

CDR3 length: 16 residues. With 1 base clipped from V and 4 bases from J, the junction kept 8 bases outside the gene matches. Looked up from germline, CDR1 is MGHDK and CDR2 is SYGVNS. This clonotype has ten or more counts. Its target is not known. Study findings and constraints: HLA-C-restricted CMV clonotypes gave the most frequent clonotype in two of eight donors.

MiXCR, run by TCRdb on the reads, gives a single entry per CDR3 protein. The sample contains about 140,000 distinct CDR3 sequences, roughly 6.5% of which appear only once. The chain has TRBV25-1 and TRBJ2-5; 8 bases are shared with TRBD1. The sequenced material came from PBMCs. The TCR originated in a human donor in good health (CMV status not recorded). Some clones in this sample may be carry-over from other donors' samples. The DNA for the CDR3 is TGTGCCAGCAGTGAATTGGGTGCAGGGGGCCCAGAGACCCAGTACTTC. Amino acids: CASSELGAGGPETQYF. Together with reference TRBV25-1 and TRBJ2-5, the CDR3 gives the full variable domain: EADIYQTPRYLVIGTGKKITLECSQTMGHDKMYWYQQDPGMELHLIHYSYGVNSTEKGDLSSESTVSRIRTEHFPLTLESARPSHTSQYLCASSELGAGGPETQYFGPGTRLLVL.